These T cell receptor beta chains were read from a single sample in a study of blood T cell repertoires in COVID-19. Profiled with immunoSEQ multiplex PCR; TCRdb holds only in-frame clones, not every one. The table lists around 300,000 clones, about 91% of them singletons. The sequenced sample was peripheral blood. These TCRs come from a woman aged 25 to 39 with COVID-19, enrolled during active disease. Each CDR3 is given with its conserved first and last residue. Each record gives: J gene, clone size, D gene, V gene, CDR3 DNA, CDR3 protein. D genes are given only for firm matches. Clone size is not always given. Where it is, it says once, few, many or a class for expanded clones.

TRBJ1-1 | - | - | TRBV18 | TGTGCCAGCTCACCATACCCAGGGAACACTGAAGCTTTCTTT | CASSPYPGNTEAFF
TRBJ2-4 | - | - | TRBV7-9 | TGTGCCAGCAGCGATGGGGGGACCCCTTGGAGCGACATTCAGTACTTC | CASSDGGTPWSDIQYF
TRBJ1-5 | few | - | TRBV5-1 | TGCGCCAGCAGCTTGGCAGGATCCGGTCAGCCCCAGCATTTT | CASSLAGSGQPQHF
TRBJ2-3 | - | TRBD2 | TRBV6-2/TRBV6-3 | TGTGCCAGCAGTTACCTAGAAGCGGGGAAAACTGATACGCAGTATTTT | CASSYLEAGKTDTQYF
TRBJ2-1 | - | TRBD2 | TRBV7-2 | TGTGCCAGCAGCTTAGATCTAGCGGGATACAATGAGCAGTTCTTC | CASSLDLAGYNEQFF
TRBJ2-3 | - | TRBD2 | TRBV9 | TGTGCCAGCAGCGTAGAAGATAGCGGGGGACCACACACAGATACGCAGTATTTT | CASSVEDSGGPHTDTQYF
TRBJ2-3 | - | - | TRBV13 | TGTGCCAGCAGCCGTCACGGAGGCACAGATACGCAGTATTTT | CASSRHGGTDTQYF
TRBJ1-4 | - | TRBD1 | TRBV5-1 | TGCGCCAGCAGCTTGGAACCACAGGGGGCTGATGAAAAACTGTTTTTT | CASSLEPQGADEKLFF
TRBJ2-3 | - | TRBD2 | TRBV19 | TGTGCCAGTAGTATCTCGGCGGGGGGGCCAGATACGCAGTATTTT | CASSISAGGPDTQYF
TRBJ2-2 | - | - | TRBV25-1 | TGTGCCAGCATGAAAGGGCGGGAGAACACCGGGGAGCTGTTTTTT | CASMKGRENTGELFF
TRBJ1-5 | - | - | TRBV19 | TGTGCCAGTAGTCACCGGGAGGGGGATAATCAGCCCCAGCATTTT | CASSHREGDNQPQHF
TRBJ2-1 | - | TRBD2 | TRBV6-6 | TGTGCCAGCAGTTACTCTCTAGCGGGGGGGAACAATGAGCAGTTCTTC | CASSYSLAGGNNEQFF
TRBJ1-5 | - | - | TRBV7-8 | TGTGCCAGCAGCTTAGATGGAGGGATTCAGCCCCAGCATTTT | CASSLDGGIQPQHF
TRBJ1-2 | - | - | TRBV7-9 | TGTGCCAGCAGGTTAGACAGCTACTATGGCTACACCTTC | CASRLDSYYGYTF
TRBJ2-1 | - | - | TRBV3-1/TRBV3-2 | TGTGCCAGCAGCCAACGACTAGGGGACAATGAGCAGTTCTTC | CASSQRLGDNEQFF
TRBJ1-4 | - | TRBD1 | TRBV7-6 | TGTGCCAGCAGTTTTGACAGGGAAGGGAATGAAAAACTGTTTTTT | CASSFDREGNEKLFF
TRBJ1-3 | - | - | TRBV7-9 | TGTGCCAGCAACCAAGCGGGCCCAGGGGACACCATATATTTT | CASNQAGPGDTIYF
TRBJ1-3 | once | - | TRBV25-1 | TGTGCCAGCAGTGAAACGGGTGAGGGAAACACCATATATTTT | CASSETGEGNTIYF
TRBJ1-4 | - | - | TRBV7-2 | TGTGCCAGCAGCTTAGCTGGGGTCGGGGAGGGACTGTTTTTT | CASSLAGVGEGLFF
TRBJ2-2 | once | TRBD2 | TRBV4-1 | TGCGCCAGCAGCTTAACTGGGACTAAAAAGCTGTTTTTT | CASSLTGTKKLFF
TRBJ1-3 | - | - | TRBV6-5 | TGTGCCAGCAGCATAGACAGAGGAAACACCATATATTTT | CASSIDRGNTIYF
TRBJ1-2 | - | - | TRBV19 | TGTGCCAGTAGTATAGTCGTCACAGGATTAAACTATGGCTACACCTTC | CASSIVVTGLNYGYTF
TRBJ1-1 | - | TRBD1 | TRBV6-5 | TGTGCCAGCAGGGGACAGTTTGGGGGCACTGAAGCTTTCTTT | CASRGQFGGTEAFF
TRBJ2-4 | - | TRBD2 | TRBV28 | TGTGCCAGCAGTTCTAGCGGGGGCTTAGCTAACATTCAGTACTTC | CASSSSGGLANIQYF
TRBJ1-1 | - | - | TRBV24-1 | TGTGCCACCAGTGTTCAGGGAGGCACTGAAGCTTTCTTT | CATSVQGGTEAFF
TRBJ2-2 | once | - | TRBV6-5 | TGTGCCAGCAGCAGACTAGCCGGGGAGCTGTTTTTT | CASSRLAGELFF
TRBJ1-6 | - | - | TRBV11-3 | TGTGCCAGCAGCTTAGAAACCGGGAGAGGGTCACCCCTCCACTTT | CASSLETGRGSPLHF
TRBJ1-1 | - | - | TRBV29-1 | TGCAGCGACGCCCTGGACAGCTTCACTGAAGCTTTCTTT | CSDALDSFTEAFF